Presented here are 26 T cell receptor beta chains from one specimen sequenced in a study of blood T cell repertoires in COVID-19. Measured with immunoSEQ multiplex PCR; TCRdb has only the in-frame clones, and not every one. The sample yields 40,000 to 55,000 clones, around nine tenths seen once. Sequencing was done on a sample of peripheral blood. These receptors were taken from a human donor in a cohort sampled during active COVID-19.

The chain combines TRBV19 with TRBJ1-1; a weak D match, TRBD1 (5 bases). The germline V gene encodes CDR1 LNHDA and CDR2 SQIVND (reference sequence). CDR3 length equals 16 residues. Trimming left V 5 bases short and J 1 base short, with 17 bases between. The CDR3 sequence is CASSLPQGLENTEAFF. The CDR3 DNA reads TGTGCCAGTAGTCTTCCCCAGGGTTTAGAGAACACTGAAGCTTTCTTT.

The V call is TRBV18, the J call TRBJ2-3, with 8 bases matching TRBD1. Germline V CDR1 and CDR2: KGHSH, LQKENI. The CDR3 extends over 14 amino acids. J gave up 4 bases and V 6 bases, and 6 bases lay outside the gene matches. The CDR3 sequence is CASSLGQGADTQYF. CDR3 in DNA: TGTGCCAGCTCTCTCGGACAGGGTGCAGATACGCAGTATTTT.

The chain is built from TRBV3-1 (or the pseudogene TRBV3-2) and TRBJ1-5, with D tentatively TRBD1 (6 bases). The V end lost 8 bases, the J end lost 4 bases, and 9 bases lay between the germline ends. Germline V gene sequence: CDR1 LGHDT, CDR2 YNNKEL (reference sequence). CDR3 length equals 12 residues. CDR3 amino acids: CASGQGNQPQHF. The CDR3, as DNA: TGTGCCAGCGGGCAGGGGAATCAGCCCCAGCATTTT.

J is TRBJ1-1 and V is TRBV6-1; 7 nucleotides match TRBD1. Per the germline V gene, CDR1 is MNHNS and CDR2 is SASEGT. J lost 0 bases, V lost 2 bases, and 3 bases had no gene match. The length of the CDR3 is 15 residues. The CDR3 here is CASSESQGMNTEAFF. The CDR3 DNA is TGTGCCAGCAGTGAATCACAGGGGATGAACACTGAAGCTTTCTTT.

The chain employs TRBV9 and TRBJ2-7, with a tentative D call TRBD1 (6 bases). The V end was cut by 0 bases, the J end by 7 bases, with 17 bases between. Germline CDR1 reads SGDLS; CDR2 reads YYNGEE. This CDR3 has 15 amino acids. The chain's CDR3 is CASSVGGGPLGEQYF. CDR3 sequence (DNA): TGTGCCAGCAGCGTAGGTGGGGGCCCCTTAGGGGAGCAGTACTTC.

The CDR3 sequence is CASSQVDLFSYNEQFF. Written as DNA, the CDR3 is TGCGCCAGCAGCCAAGTTGACTTGTTCTCCTACAATGAGCAGTTCTTC. The rearrangement joins TRBV4-1 to TRBJ2-1; D gene ambiguous. V lost 1 base and J lost 0, with 10 bases in between. The CDR3 contains 16 residues. The germline CDR1 and CDR2 sequences are MGHRA and YSYEKL.

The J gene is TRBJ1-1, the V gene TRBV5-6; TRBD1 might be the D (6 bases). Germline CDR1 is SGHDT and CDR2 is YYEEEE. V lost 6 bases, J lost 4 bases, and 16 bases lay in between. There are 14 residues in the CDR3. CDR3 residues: CASTRSGASTEAFF. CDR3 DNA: TGTGCCAGCACCAGGTCAGGGGCATCCACTGAAGCTTTCTTT.

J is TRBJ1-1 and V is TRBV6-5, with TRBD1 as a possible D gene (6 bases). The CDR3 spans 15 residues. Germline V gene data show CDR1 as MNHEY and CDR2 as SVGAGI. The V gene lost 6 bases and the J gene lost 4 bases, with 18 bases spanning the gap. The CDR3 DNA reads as TGTGCCAGCAGGGGAGGGGGGGGTTTTAGCACTGAAGCTTTCTTT. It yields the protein CASRGGGGFSTEAFF.

CDR3 nucleotides: TGTGCCAGCTCACCAGGACTAGCAGATAATGAGCAGTTCTTC. It codes for CASSPGLADNEQFF. V gene TRBV18 combines with J gene TRBJ2-1; 8 bases match TRBD2. The germline gives CDR1 KGHSH, CDR2 LQKENI. The CDR3 has 14 residues. V trimming: 2 bases; J trimming: 7 bases; junction bases outside the gene matches: 4.

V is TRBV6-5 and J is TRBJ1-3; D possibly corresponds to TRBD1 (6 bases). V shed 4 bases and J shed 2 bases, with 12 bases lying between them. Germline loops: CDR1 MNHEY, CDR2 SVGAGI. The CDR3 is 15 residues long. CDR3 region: CASSSQGLTGNTIYF. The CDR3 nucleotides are TGTGCCAGCAGTTCACAGGGCCTAACTGGAAACACCATATATTTT.

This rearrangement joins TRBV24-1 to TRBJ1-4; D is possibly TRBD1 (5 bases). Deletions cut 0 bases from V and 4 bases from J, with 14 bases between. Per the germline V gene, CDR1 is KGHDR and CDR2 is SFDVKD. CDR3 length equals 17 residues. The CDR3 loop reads CATSDLHQGRGNEKLFF. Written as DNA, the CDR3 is TGTGCCACCAGTGATTTGCACCAGGGCAGAGGTAATGAAAAACTGTTTTTT.

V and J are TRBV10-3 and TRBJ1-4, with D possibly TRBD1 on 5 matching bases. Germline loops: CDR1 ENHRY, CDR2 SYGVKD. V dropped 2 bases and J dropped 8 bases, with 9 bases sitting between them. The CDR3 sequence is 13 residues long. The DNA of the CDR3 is TGTGCCATCAGTGAGAAGACAGTAGAAAAACTGTTTTTT. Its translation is CAISEKTVEKLFF.

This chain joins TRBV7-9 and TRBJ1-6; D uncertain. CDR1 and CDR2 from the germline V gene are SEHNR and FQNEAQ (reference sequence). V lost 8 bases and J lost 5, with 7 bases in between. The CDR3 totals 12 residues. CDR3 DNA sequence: TGTGCCAGCGGAGGGAATAATTCACCCCTCCACTTT. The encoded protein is CASGGNNSPLHF.

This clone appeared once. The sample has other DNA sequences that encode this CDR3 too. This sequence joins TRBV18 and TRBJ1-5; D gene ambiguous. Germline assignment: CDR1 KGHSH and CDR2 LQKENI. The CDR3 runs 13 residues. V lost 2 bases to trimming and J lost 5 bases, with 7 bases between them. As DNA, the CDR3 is TGTGCCAGCTCACCAGGGCAGGATCAGCCCCAGCATTTT. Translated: CASSPGQDQPQHF.

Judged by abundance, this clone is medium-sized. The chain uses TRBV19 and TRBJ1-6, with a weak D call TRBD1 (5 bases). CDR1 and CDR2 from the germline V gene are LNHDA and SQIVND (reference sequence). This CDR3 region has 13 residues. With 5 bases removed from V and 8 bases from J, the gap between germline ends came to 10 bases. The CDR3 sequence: CASSFQQDSPLHF. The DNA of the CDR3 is TGTGCCAGTAGTTTCCAACAGGATTCACCCCTCCACTTT.

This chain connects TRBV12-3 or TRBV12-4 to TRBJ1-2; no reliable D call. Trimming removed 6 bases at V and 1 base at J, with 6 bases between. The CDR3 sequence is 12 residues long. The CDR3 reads CASSLYNYGYTF. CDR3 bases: TGTGCCAGCAGCCTTTATAACTATGGCTACACCTTC.

CDR3 DNA sequence: TGTGCCAGCAGCCTTAGCGGGGGCGCAGGTCAGCCCCAGCATTTT. Translation: CASSLSGGAGQPQHF. The chain uses TRBV7-9 and TRBJ1-5, with a possible D match to TRBD1 (6 bases). CDR1 is SEHNR and CDR2 is FQNEAQ in the germline V gene (reference sequence). The V gene lost 5 bases and the J gene lost 6 bases, with 17 bases spanning the gap. This CDR3 spans 15 amino acids.

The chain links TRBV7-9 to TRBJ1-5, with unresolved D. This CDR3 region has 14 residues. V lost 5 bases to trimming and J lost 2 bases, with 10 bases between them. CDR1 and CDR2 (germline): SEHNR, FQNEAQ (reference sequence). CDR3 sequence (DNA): TGTGCCAGCAGCCTCGTGGGCGGCAATCAGCCCCAGCATTTT. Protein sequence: CASSLVGGNQPQHF.

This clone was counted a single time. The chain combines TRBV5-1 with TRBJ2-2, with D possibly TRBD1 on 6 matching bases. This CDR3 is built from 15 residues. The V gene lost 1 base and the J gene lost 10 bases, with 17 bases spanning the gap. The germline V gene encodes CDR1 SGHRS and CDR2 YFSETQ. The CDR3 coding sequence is TGCGCCAGCAGCTTGTGGGCAGGGGATCGTGAGGAGCTGTTTTTT. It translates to CASSLWAGDREELFF. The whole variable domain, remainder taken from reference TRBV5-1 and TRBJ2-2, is KAGVTQTPRYLIKTRGQQVTLSCSPISGHRSVSWYQQTPGQGLQFLFEYFSETQRNKGNFPGRFSGRQFSNSRSEMNVSTLELGDSALYLCASSLWAGDREELFFGEGSRLTVL.

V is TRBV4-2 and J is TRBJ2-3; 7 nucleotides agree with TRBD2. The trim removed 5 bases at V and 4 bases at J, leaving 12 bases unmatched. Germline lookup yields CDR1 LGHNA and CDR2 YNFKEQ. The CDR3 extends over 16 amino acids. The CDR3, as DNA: TGTGCCAGCAGCTCTTCTGGGGGGGACGTTGCAGATACGCAGTATTTT. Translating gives CASSSSGGDVADTQYF.

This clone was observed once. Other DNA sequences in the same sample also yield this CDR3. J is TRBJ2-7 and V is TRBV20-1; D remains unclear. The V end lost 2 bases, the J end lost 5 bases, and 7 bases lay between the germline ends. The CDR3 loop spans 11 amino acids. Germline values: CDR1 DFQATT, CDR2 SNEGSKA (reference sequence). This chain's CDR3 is CSARSGHEQYF. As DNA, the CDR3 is TGCAGTGCTAGAAGTGGGCACGAGCAGTACTTC.

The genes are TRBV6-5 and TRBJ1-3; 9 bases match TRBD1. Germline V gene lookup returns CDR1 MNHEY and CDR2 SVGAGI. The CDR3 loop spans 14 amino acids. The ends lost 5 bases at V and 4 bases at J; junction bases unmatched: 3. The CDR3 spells CASSRDRVGNTIYF. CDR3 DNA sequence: TGTGCCAGCAGTAGGGACAGGGTGGGAAACACCATATATTTT.

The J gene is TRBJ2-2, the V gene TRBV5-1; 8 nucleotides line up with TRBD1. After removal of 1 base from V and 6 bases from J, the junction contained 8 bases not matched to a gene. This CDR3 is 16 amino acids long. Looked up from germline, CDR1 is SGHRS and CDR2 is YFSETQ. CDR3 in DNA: TGCGCCAGCAGCTTGAGTGGACAGGGCCCGTCCGGGGAGCTGTTTTTT. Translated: CASSLSGQGPSGELFF.

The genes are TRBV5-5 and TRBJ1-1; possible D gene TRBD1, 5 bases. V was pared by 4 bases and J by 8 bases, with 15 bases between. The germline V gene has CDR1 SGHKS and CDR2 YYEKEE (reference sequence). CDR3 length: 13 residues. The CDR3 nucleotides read TGTGCCAGCAGCCCATTTGCGCCAGGGGAAGCTTTCTTT. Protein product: CASSPFAPGEAFF.

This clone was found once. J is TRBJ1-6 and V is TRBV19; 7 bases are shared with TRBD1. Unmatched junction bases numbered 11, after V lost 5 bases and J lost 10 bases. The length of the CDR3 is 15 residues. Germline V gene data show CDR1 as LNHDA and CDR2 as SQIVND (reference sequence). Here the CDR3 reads CASSEYRGPRSPLHF. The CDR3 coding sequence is TGTGCCAGTAGTGAATACAGGGGTCCGCGATCACCCCTCCACTTT.

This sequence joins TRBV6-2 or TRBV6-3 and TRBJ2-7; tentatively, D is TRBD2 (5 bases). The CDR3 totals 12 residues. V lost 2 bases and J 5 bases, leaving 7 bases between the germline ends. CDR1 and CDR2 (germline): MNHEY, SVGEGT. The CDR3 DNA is TGTGCCAGCAGTTACCCCGGGGACGAGCAGTACTTC. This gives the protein CASSYPGDEQYF.